This T cell receptor beta chain came from a study of T-cell memory formation after mild COVID-19. Across the whole study: Among the donors, TCR clusters were largely specific to each donor.

Trimming removed 5 bases at V and 10 bases at J, with 9 bases between. CDR3 size: 11 residues. TCRdb independently ran MiXCR on the 5' RACE reads; one entry per CDR3 protein. This sample carries roughly 510,000 distinct CDR3 sequences, about 18% of them seen once, and the ten largest clones take 8.1%. The chain joins TRBV12-3 or TRBV12-4 to TRBJ2-1, with unresolved D. The receptor comes from an adult woman who had mild COVID-19 (a few samples of this study predate the infection). Cell type and time point are not known. The specimen sequenced was PBMCs or a T cell subset sorted from them (not recorded which). The CDR3 protein is CASSPRMEQFF. As DNA, the CDR3 is TGTGCCAGCAGTCCCCGAATGGAGCAGTTCTTC.